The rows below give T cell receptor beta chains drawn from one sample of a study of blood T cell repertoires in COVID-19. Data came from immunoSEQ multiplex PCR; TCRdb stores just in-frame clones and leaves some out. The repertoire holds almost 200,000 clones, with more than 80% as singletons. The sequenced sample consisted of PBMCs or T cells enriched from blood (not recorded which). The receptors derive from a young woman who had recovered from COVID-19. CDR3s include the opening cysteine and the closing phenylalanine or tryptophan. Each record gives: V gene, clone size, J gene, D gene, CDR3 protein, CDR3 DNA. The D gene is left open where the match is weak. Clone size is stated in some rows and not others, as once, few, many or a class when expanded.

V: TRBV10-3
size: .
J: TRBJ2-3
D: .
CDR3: CATRREGVRGTDTQYF
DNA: TGTGCCACCCGTCGAGAGGGGGTAAGAGGGACAGATACGCAGTATTTT

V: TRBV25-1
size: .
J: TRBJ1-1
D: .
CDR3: CASSEISTGNTEAFF
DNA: TGTGCCAGCAGTGAAATATCGACGGGGAACACTGAAGCTTTCTTT

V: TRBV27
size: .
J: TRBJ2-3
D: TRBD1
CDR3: CASSLGDRELGDTQYF
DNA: TGTGCCAGCAGTTTAGGAGACAGGGAGTTGGGAGATACGCAGTATTTT

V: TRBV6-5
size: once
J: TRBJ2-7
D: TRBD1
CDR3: CASRWTGGEQYF
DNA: TGTGCCAGCAGGTGGACAGGGGGGGAGCAGTACTTC

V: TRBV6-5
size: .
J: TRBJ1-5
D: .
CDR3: CASSYYSPYQPQHF
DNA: TGTGCCAGCAGTTACTACAGCCCTTATCAGCCCCAGCATTTT

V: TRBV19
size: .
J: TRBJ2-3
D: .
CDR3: CASRQEQLDTQYF
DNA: TGTGCCAGTAGGCAGGAACAACTGGATACGCAGTATTTT

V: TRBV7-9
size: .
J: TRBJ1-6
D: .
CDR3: CASKETDNSPLHF
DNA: TGTGCCAGCAAGGAGACAGATAATTCACCCCTCCACTTT

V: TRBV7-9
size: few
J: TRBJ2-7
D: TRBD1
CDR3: CASSPQGQENYEQYF
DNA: TGTGCCAGCAGCCCACAGGGACAGGAGAACTACGAGCAGTACTTC

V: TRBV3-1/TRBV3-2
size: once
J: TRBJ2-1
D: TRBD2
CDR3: CASSRGRVNEQFF
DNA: TGTGCCAGCAGCCGGGGGAGGGTCAATGAGCAGTTCTTC

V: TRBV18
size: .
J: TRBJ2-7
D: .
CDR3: CASSRGAQTYEQYF
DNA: TGTGCCAGCTCACGTGGGGCGCAAACCTACGAGCAGTACTTC

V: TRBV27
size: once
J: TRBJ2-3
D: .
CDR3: CASSLTARTDTQYF
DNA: TGTGCCAGCAGTTTAACTGCCCGCACAGATACGCAGTATTTT

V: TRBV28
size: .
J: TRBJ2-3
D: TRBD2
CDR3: CASSPGTSGGQRDTQYF
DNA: TGTGCCAGCAGCCCAGGGACTAGCGGGGGCCAACGAGATACGCAGTATTTT

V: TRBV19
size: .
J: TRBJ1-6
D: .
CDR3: CASSKQGFPLHF
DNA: TGTGCCAGTAGTAAACAGGGTTTTCCCCTCCACTTT

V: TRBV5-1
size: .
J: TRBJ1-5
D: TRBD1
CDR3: CASSPNPGLRGQNQPQHF
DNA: TGCGCCAGCAGCCCAAACCCGGGACTCAGGGGGCAAAATCAGCCCCAGCATTTT